This is a list of T cell receptor beta chains from one sample in a study of cytomegalovirus exposure and HLA in healthy donors. TCRdb's table, derived via immunoSEQ multiplex PCR, lists solely in-frame clones and lacks some. This sample has tens of thousands of clones; 70% to 90% occur once, and the top ten carry 3.5% to 4%. The specimen sequenced was PBMCs. These receptor sequences come from a woman aged 18 to 35 in good health and CMV-seropositive. Both conserved end residues are trimmed from each CDR3.

TRBJ2-7 | TRBV2 | 12 | ASSRDRGSYEQY
TRBJ2-7 | TRBV29-1 | 16 | SVEDRGGSAGALYEQY
TRBJ1-5 | TRBV7-9 | 13 | ASSLGGAGEQPQH
TRBJ2-7 | TRBV28 | 11 | ASSSVQSYEQY
TRBJ2-5 | TRBV7-9 | 13 | ASSGDRAFFETQY
TRBJ2-5 | TRBV19 | 15 | ASSIFRSGNREETQY
TRBJ1-1 | TRBV30 | 11 | ASYAPGNTEAF
TRBJ2-7 | TRBV10-2 | 15 | ASSEPKGTGGNYEQY
TRBJ2-7 | TRBV7-8 | 12 | ASSLRDRTYEQY
TRBJ2-1 | TRBV7-9 | 11 | ASSLSERNEQF
TRBJ2-3 | TRBV7-9 | 17 | ASSYQKPGRGSLADTQY
TRBJ1-2 | TRBV6-5 | 11 | ASSSFGTAGYT
TRBJ2-1 | TRBV30 | 12 | ACQTQTSYNEQF
TRBJ2-2 | TRBV27 | 14 | ASSFDRVANTGELF
TRBJ2-3 | TRBV6-1 | 11 | ASLSGGTDTQY
TRBJ1-6 | TRBV2 | 14 | ASSEALQGPNSPLH
TRBJ2-3 | TRBV28 | 14 | ASSPASGRRTDTQY
TRBJ2-5 | TRBV7-9 | 16 | ASSPPIFASGDQETQY
TRBJ2-7 | TRBV11-2 | 12 | ASSLAPTADEQY
TRBJ2-5 | TRBV5-1 | 8 | ASGEETQY
TRBJ1-2 | TRBV30 | 11 | AWSASLNYGYT
TRBJ2-7 | TRBV9 | 11 | ASSVQLAGDKY
TRBJ2-5 | TRBV21-1 | 12 | ASSKVAAEETQY
TRBJ2-7 | TRBV25-1 | 13 | ASSPGLAGLYEQY
TRBJ2-3 | TRBV6-6 | 13 | ASSLDSTGTDTQY
TRBJ2-3 | TRBV19 | 13 | ATRLLDRWTDTQY
TRBJ2-2 | TRBV7-9 | 15 | ASSLGGAGLNTGELF
TRBJ1-2 | TRBV7-9 | 13 | ASSLFDRINYGYT
TRBJ1-2 | TRBV21-1 | 14 | ASSPYRGLRDYGYT
TRBJ1-6 | TRBV30 | 10 | AGDRGNSPLH
TRBJ1-4 | TRBV6-5 | 12 | ASSFRGSNEKLF
TRBJ2-3 | TRBV5-8 | 15 | ASSLARGQAAMDTQY
TRBJ1-2 | TRBV4-3 | 14 | ASSQDRTGFYYGYT
TRBJ1-1 | TRBV7-2 | 11 | ASSWTGSTEAF
TRBJ1-5 | TRBV30 | 12 | AWSMGQGHGPQH
TRBJ1-2 | TRBV6-5 | 13 | ASSRTALSGYGYT
TRBJ2-5 | TRBV13 | 14 | ASSVFRAPGGETQY
TRBJ2-7 | TRBV5-6 | 11 | ASSRGNNYEQY
TRBJ2-3 | TRBV15 | 14 | ATSRVRGPITDTQY
TRBJ2-3 | TRBV19 | 12 | ASRTSGGTDTQY
TRBJ1-5 | TRBV4-1 | 12 | ASSQGTVNQPQH
TRBJ2-7 | TRBV10-2 | 10 | ASRADSYEQY
TRBJ2-7 | TRBV27 | 12 | ASSFVGGGYEQY
TRBJ2-2 | TRBV6-4 | 13 | ASSDSADTSGELF
TRBJ2-2 | TRBV29-1 | 14 | SVDIPGQANTGELF
TRBJ1-5 | TRBV6-6 | 12 | ASSYSTVGQPQH
TRBJ1-4 | TRBV6-1 | 12 | ASSPGDRYEKLF
TRBJ2-2 | TRBV7-9 | 9 | ASTLFGELF
TRBJ1-4 | TRBV7-2 | 12 | ASSQDSNNEKLF
TRBJ1-1 | TRBV18 | 12 | ASSPDRRNTEAF
TRBJ1-2 | TRBV5-4 | 12 | ASSEGASNYGYT
TRBJ1-1 | TRBV30 | 12 | AWSVRAGDTEAF
TRBJ2-7 | TRBV6-1 | 12 | ASSEVPGSYEQY